This record concerns one T cell receptor (beta chain) sequence. What it binds is not known. The J segment lost 11 bases and the V segment lost 10 bases, leaving 7 bases of the junction unmatched. The germline V gene encodes CDR1 MNHEY and CDR2 SVGEGT. The CDR3 runs to 12 residues. The entry originates in a study of blood T cells in healthy people across ages. General study points: Comparison with aged donors showed that long-lived donors had more naive CD4+ cells and higher diversity.

With a J-beta primer mix and a sample-barcoded 5' primer, a second PCR ran about 6 to 11 cycles. TCRdb passed the 5' RACE reads through MiXCR, listing each CDR3 protein once. The table has 750,000 to 950,000 distinct CDR3 sequences, roughly 50% seen once. Samples each yielded at least 6 micrograms of total RNA. The sample was blood. The chain combines TRBV6-2 or TRBV6-3 with TRBJ2-4, with 11 bases identical to TRBD1. The source of this sequence is a man older than 75 in good health. The CDR3 DNA reads as TGTGCCACCGGACAGGGGGCCCCGTTTCAGTACTTC. Its translation: CATGQGAPFQYF.